Listed below are T cell receptor beta chains from one sample, sequenced in a study of early T cells in non-severe SARS-CoV-2 infection. TCRdb recomputed calls from the 5' RACE reads with MiXCR, one row per CDR3 protein. The table records 55,000 to 80,000 distinct CDR3 sequences, roughly 13% of them present only once. The specimen comprised whole blood, sampled at baseline. These receptors all stem from an adult who was a healthcare worker with PCR-confirmed SARS-CoV-2 infection or an uninfected control (not recorded which). Both conserved end residues are part of each CDR3. The order of the fields is J gene, V gene, D gene, clone size, CDR3 protein, CDR3 DNA. D genes are given only for firm matches. Size values are once, few and many counts, or a class for expanded clones, and some rows have none.

j_call: TRBJ2-2; v_call: TRBV7-2; d_call: TRBD2; clone_size: .; cdr3_aa: CASSYGGGANTGELFF; cdr3_nt: TGTGCCAGCAGCTACGGCGGGGGTGCGAACACCGGGGAGCTGTTTTTT
j_call: TRBJ1-1; v_call: TRBV13; d_call: TRBD1; clone_size: few; cdr3_aa: CASRLRDRGKGNTEAFF; cdr3_nt: TGTGCCAGCAGATTGAGGGACAGGGGGAAGGGGAACACTGAAGCTTTCTTT
j_call: TRBJ1-1; v_call: TRBV20-1; d_call: .; clone_size: few; cdr3_aa: CSATLRQMTRGYSMNTEAFF; cdr3_nt: TGCAGTGCCACCCTTCGACAGATGACTCGGGGGTACAGCATGAACACTGAAGCTTTCTTT
j_call: TRBJ2-1; v_call: TRBV7-9; d_call: TRBD2; clone_size: .; cdr3_aa: CASSPTSGASYNEQFF; cdr3_nt: TGTGCCAGCAGCCCGACTAGCGGGGCCTCCTACAATGAGCAGTTCTTC
j_call: TRBJ1-1; v_call: TRBV19; d_call: .; clone_size: .; cdr3_aa: CASSIGGPNTEAFF; cdr3_nt: TGTGCCAGTAGTATAGGGGGACCGAACACTGAAGCTTTCTTT
j_call: TRBJ2-3; v_call: TRBV24-1; d_call: TRBD1; clone_size: .; cdr3_aa: CVTSESGTGKTDTQYF; cdr3_nt: TGTGTCACCAGTGAGTCCGGGACAGGGAAAACAGATACGCAGTATTTT
j_call: TRBJ2-3; v_call: TRBV20-1; d_call: .; clone_size: few; cdr3_aa: CSARSPGRAGTDTQYF; cdr3_nt: TGCAGTGCTAGAAGTCCCGGGCGTGCAGGCACAGATACGCAGTATTTT
j_call: TRBJ2-7; v_call: TRBV6-4; d_call: TRBD1; clone_size: .; cdr3_aa: CASSDSWTGGGEQYF; cdr3_nt: TGTGCCAGCAGTGACTCCTGGACAGGGGGCGGCGAGCAGTACTTC
j_call: TRBJ2-1; v_call: TRBV6-5; d_call: TRBD2; clone_size: few; cdr3_aa: CASNPSGSGYNEQFF; cdr3_nt: TGTGCCAGCAATCCTAGCGGGAGTGGTTACAATGAGCAGTTCTTC
j_call: TRBJ2-1; v_call: TRBV19; d_call: TRBD1; clone_size: few; cdr3_aa: CASSMRGTGPNEQFF; cdr3_nt: TGTGCCAGTAGTATGAGGGGGACAGGGCCCAATGAGCAGTTCTTC